The rows below give T cell receptor beta chains drawn from one sample of a study of blood T cell repertoires in COVID-19. Assay used: immunoSEQ multiplex PCR; TCRdb lists only in-frame clones, some missing. The table shows 150,000 to 200,000 clones, with around four fifths occurring only once. Sequenced sample: PBMCs or T cells enriched from blood (not recorded which). These receptors originate from a man aged 65-85 years who had been exposed to COVID-19. Each CDR3 is given with its conserved first and last residue. Each record gives: J gene, clone size, V gene, D gene, CDR3 protein, CDR3 DNA. A D gene is named only where the DNA matches it firmly. Clone size appears in some rows only: once, few, many, or a class for an expanded clone.

J gene: TRBJ1-5
clone size: NA
V gene: TRBV7-2
D gene: NA
CDR3 protein: CASSLGGVNQPQHF
CDR3 DNA: TGTGCCAGCAGCTTAGGCGGGGTAAATCAGCCCCAGCATTTT

J gene: TRBJ2-1
clone size: NA
V gene: TRBV7-2
D gene: TRBD1
CDR3 protein: CASRSGQGLLSSYNEQFF
CDR3 DNA: TGTGCCAGCAGATCGGGACAGGGCCTATTAAGCTCCTACAATGAGCAGTTCTTC

J gene: TRBJ1-2
clone size: NA
V gene: TRBV2
D gene: TRBD1
CDR3 protein: CATVGQGVGGYTF
CDR3 DNA: TGTGCCACCGTAGGACAGGGGGTAGGTGGCTACACCTTC

J gene: TRBJ1-6
clone size: once
V gene: TRBV19
D gene: NA
CDR3 protein: CASSIGGQGKRNSPLHF
CDR3 DNA: TGTGCCAGTAGTATAGGCGGGCAGGGGAAAAGGAATTCACCCCTCCACTTT

J gene: TRBJ1-2
clone size: NA
V gene: TRBV27
D gene: TRBD1
CDR3 protein: CASRPRQGASGYTF
CDR3 DNA: TGTGCCAGCAGACCCCGACAGGGGGCGTCGGGCTACACCTTC

J gene: TRBJ2-2
clone size: NA
V gene: TRBV3-1/TRBV3-2
D gene: NA
CDR3 protein: CASSPPEHTGELFF
CDR3 DNA: TGTGCCAGCAGCCCCCCCGAGCACACCGGGGAGCTGTTTTTT

J gene: TRBJ2-7
clone size: NA
V gene: TRBV12-3/TRBV12-4
D gene: NA
CDR3 protein: CASKGLLYEQYF
CDR3 DNA: TGTGCCAGTAAGGGACTCCTATACGAGCAGTACTTC

J gene: TRBJ1-4
clone size: NA
V gene: TRBV28
D gene: TRBD1
CDR3 protein: CALPRGQGLVGEKLFF
CDR3 DNA: TGTGCCCTGCCGAGGGGACAGGGTCTGGTAGGTGAAAAACTGTTTTTT

J gene: TRBJ1-2
clone size: NA
V gene: TRBV9
D gene: TRBD1
CDR3 protein: CASSTPTGHYGYTF
CDR3 DNA: TGTGCCAGCAGCACGCCGACAGGGCACTATGGCTACACCTTC

J gene: TRBJ1-6
clone size: NA
V gene: TRBV5-5
D gene: TRBD1
CDR3 protein: CASSPRLGTGGRNSPLHF
CDR3 DNA: TGTGCCAGCAGCCCTAGATTGGGGACAGGGGGCAGGAATTCACCCCTCCACTTT

J gene: TRBJ2-1
clone size: NA
V gene: TRBV5-8
D gene: NA
CDR3 protein: CASSVRGLGGYNEQFF
CDR3 DNA: TGTGCCAGCAGCGTGCGGGGTTTAGGAGGCTACAATGAGCAGTTCTTC

J gene: TRBJ2-7
clone size: NA
V gene: TRBV6-5
D gene: TRBD1
CDR3 protein: CASRGTGTYEQYF
CDR3 DNA: TGTGCCAGCAGGGGGACAGGGACCTACGAGCAGTACTTC

J gene: TRBJ2-3
clone size: NA
V gene: TRBV28
D gene: TRBD1
CDR3 protein: CASSPPGQFTDTQYF
CDR3 DNA: TGTGCCAGCAGTCCCCCGGGACAGTTCACAGATACGCAGTATTTT

J gene: TRBJ2-2
clone size: NA
V gene: TRBV5-5
D gene: TRBD1
CDR3 protein: CASSLEQGALTGELFF
CDR3 DNA: TGTGCCAGCAGCTTGGAACAGGGGGCGTTGACCGGGGAGCTGTTTTTT

J gene: TRBJ2-7
clone size: NA
V gene: TRBV3-1/TRBV3-2
D gene: NA
CDR3 protein: CASSTTGTGNYEQYF
CDR3 DNA: TGTGCCAGCAGCACCACGGGGACTGGGAACTACGAGCAGTACTTC

J gene: TRBJ1-5
clone size: NA
V gene: TRBV7-2
D gene: TRBD1
CDR3 protein: CASSSGDRGEPQHF
CDR3 DNA: TGTGCCAGCAGCAGCGGGGACAGGGGAGAGCCCCAGCATTTT

J gene: TRBJ1-6
clone size: NA
V gene: TRBV4-3
D gene: TRBD1
CDR3 protein: CASSPLPPGQAYNSPLHF
CDR3 DNA: TGCGCCAGCAGTCCACTACCCCCGGGACAGGCCTATAATTCACCCCTCCACTTT

J gene: TRBJ2-5
clone size: NA
V gene: TRBV5-1
D gene: NA
CDR3 protein: CASSGLQAPKDTQYF
CDR3 DNA: TGCGCCAGCAGCGGTTTACAGGCCCCAAAGGATACCCAGTACTTC

J gene: TRBJ2-7
clone size: once
V gene: TRBV28
D gene: NA
CDR3 protein: CASSGDYEQYF
CDR3 DNA: TGTGCCAGTTCAGGGGACTACGAGCAGTACTTC

J gene: TRBJ1-6
clone size: NA
V gene: TRBV7-2
D gene: NA
CDR3 protein: CASSAPTGITDSPLHF
CDR3 DNA: TGTGCCAGCAGCGCCCCAACAGGGATCACAGATTCACCCCTCCACTTT

J gene: TRBJ1-5
clone size: NA
V gene: TRBV6-2/TRBV6-3
D gene: NA
CDR3 protein: CASSYGRANQPQHF
CDR3 DNA: TGTGCCAGCAGTTATGGGCGGGCGAATCAGCCCCAGCATTTT

J gene: TRBJ2-2
clone size: NA
V gene: TRBV11-1
D gene: TRBD1
CDR3 protein: CASSSRQGWATGELFF
CDR3 DNA: TGTGCCAGCAGCTCTCGACAGGGATGGGCCACCGGGGAGCTGTTTTTT

J gene: TRBJ2-3
clone size: NA
V gene: TRBV2
D gene: TRBD2
CDR3 protein: CASSGLAGGQYF
CDR3 DNA: TGTGCCAGCAGTGGACTAGCGGGGGGGCAGTATTTT

J gene: TRBJ1-2
clone size: NA
V gene: TRBV19
D gene: NA
CDR3 protein: CASTDRTANYGYTF
CDR3 DNA: TGTGCCAGTACAGATAGGACAGCTAACTATGGCTACACCTTC

J gene: TRBJ2-2
clone size: NA
V gene: TRBV5-1
D gene: NA
CDR3 protein: CASSPGGRPNTGELFF
CDR3 DNA: TGCGCCAGCAGCCCAGGGGGGAGACCCAACACCGGGGAGCTGTTTTTT

J gene: TRBJ1-6
clone size: NA
V gene: TRBV28
D gene: NA
CDR3 protein: CASSTGKGVSYNSPLHF
CDR3 DNA: TGTGCCAGCAGCACAGGGAAGGGGGTTTCCTATAATTCACCCCTCCACTTT

J gene: TRBJ1-1
clone size: NA
V gene: TRBV7-9
D gene: NA
CDR3 protein: CASSFRGDYTEAFF
CDR3 DNA: TGTGCCAGCAGCTTCCGGGGGGACTACACTGAAGCTTTCTTT

J gene: TRBJ1-3
clone size: NA
V gene: TRBV28
D gene: TRBD1
CDR3 protein: CASSLPLQGASGNTIYF
CDR3 DNA: TGTGCCAGCAGTTTACCACTACAGGGGGCTTCGGGAAACACCATATATTTT

J gene: TRBJ1-2
clone size: NA
V gene: TRBV12-3/TRBV12-4
D gene: TRBD1
CDR3 protein: CASSSQGAYGYTF
CDR3 DNA: TGTGCCAGCAGTTCTCAGGGGGCCTATGGCTACACCTTC

J gene: TRBJ2-2
clone size: NA
V gene: TRBV3-1/TRBV3-2
D gene: TRBD1
CDR3 protein: CASSRTGYTGELFF
CDR3 DNA: TGTGCCAGCAGCCGGACAGGCTACACCGGGGAGCTGTTTTTT

J gene: TRBJ2-3
clone size: NA
V gene: TRBV5-4
D gene: TRBD2
CDR3 protein: CASSWRASGISTDTQYF
CDR3 DNA: TGTGCCAGCAGCTGGCGGGCTAGCGGGATTAGCACAGATACGCAGTATTTT

J gene: TRBJ1-6
clone size: NA
V gene: TRBV19
D gene: NA
CDR3 protein: CASRPGGYNSPLHF
CDR3 DNA: TGTGCCAGTAGGCCCGGGGGTTATAATTCACCCCTCCACTTT

J gene: TRBJ1-3
clone size: once
V gene: TRBV18
D gene: NA
CDR3 protein: CASSPGTGNTIYF
CDR3 DNA: TGTGCCAGCTCACCCGGGACAGGAAACACCATATATTTT

J gene: TRBJ1-1
clone size: few
V gene: TRBV9
D gene: NA
CDR3 protein: CASSVNRVNTEAFF
CDR3 DNA: TGTGCCAGCAGCGTAAACAGGGTAAACACTGAAGCTTTCTTT

J gene: TRBJ1-2
clone size: NA
V gene: TRBV2
D gene: NA
CDR3 protein: CASSGAQPPYGYTF
CDR3 DNA: TGTGCCAGCAGTGGGGCACAACCCCCGTATGGCTACACCTTC

J gene: TRBJ1-4
clone size: NA
V gene: TRBV28
D gene: NA
CDR3 protein: CAIAGRPNEKLFF
CDR3 DNA: TGTGCCATAGCGGGAAGGCCTAATGAAAAACTGTTTTTT